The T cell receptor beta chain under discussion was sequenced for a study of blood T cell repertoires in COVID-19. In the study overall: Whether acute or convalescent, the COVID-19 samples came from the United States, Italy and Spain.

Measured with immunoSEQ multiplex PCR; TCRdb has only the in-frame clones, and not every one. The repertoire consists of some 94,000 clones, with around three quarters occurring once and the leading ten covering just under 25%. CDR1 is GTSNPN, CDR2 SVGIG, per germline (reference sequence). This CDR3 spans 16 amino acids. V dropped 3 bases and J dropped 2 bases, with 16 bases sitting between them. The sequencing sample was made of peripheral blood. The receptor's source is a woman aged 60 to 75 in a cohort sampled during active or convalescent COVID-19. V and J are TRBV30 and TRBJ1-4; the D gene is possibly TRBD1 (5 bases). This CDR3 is CAWSYRGKVTNEKLFF. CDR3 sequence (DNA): TGTGCCTGGAGCTACCGGGGGAAAGTGACTAATGAAAAACTGTTTTTT.